This T cell receptor beta chain was recovered during a study of technical replicates of blood from several donors. The assay was immunoSEQ multiplex PCR, and TCRdb's table has in-frame clones only and misses some. This sample carries over 70,000 clones, 95% of them seen once, and the ten largest clones take 0.34%. Germline V gene lookup returns CDR1 WNHNN and CDR2 SYGVQD (reference sequence). The V gene end was trimmed by 7 bases and the J gene end by 8 bases; junction bases not matched to a gene: 5. CDR3 length: 14 residues. J is TRBJ2-2 and V is TRBV10-1, with 12 bases aligning to TRBD2. Sequenced sample: T cells isolated from PBMCs. This receptor was taken from a human donor in good health. The CDR3 DNA reads TGCGCCAGCACTAGCGGGAGGGCCGCGGGGGAGCTGTTTTTT. Its protein is CASTSGRAAGELFF.